This entry lists 6 T cell receptor beta chains sequenced from one sample in a study of cytomegalovirus exposure and HLA in healthy donors (dated by TCRdb to the late 2010s). The library was produced with the immunoSEQ multiplex PCR assay. The multiplex PCR relied on a mix of 60 forward primers for TCR Vbeta segments and 13 reverse primers for TCR Jbeta segments. TCRdb took over this immuneACCESS table, retaining in-frame rearrangements with V and J assigned. Such tables are incomplete; in checked studies, under half of the missing clones stem from an unresolved V gene, and the remainder is unexplained. Present in this sample are 110,000 or so clones, roughly 71% of which were seen just once. Of the sample, about 8% falls within the top ten clones. The source material was PBMCs. The source of these receptors is a man aged 18-30 years in good health and CMV-seropositive.

The chain employs TRBV7-6 and TRBJ1-1; D ambiguous. Germline V gene data show CDR1 as SGHVS and CDR2 as FNYEAQ. V lost 2 bases to trimming and J lost 1 base, with 8 bases between them. This CDR3 is built from 14 residues. Here the CDR3 DNA reads TGTGCCAGCAGCTTACTCGAGGGGAACACTGAAGCTTTCTTT. Translating gives CASSLLEGNTEAFF.

The chain links TRBV6-1 to TRBJ1-2; 7 nucleotides align to TRBD1. Germline V gene data show CDR1 as MNHNS and CDR2 as SASEGT. Trimming at V came to 6 bases and at J to 10 bases, leaving 8 bases not matched to a gene. The CDR3 covers 12 residues. In DNA, the CDR3 is TGTGCCAGCAGGACAGGGAGGAAAAACTACACCTTC. Translating it yields CASRTGRKNYTF.

The gene calls are TRBV7-2 and TRBJ2-3, with no clear D. Trimming took 5 bases from V and 2 from J, leaving 5 bases between them. CDR3 length equals 12 residues. CDR1 SGHTA and CDR2 FQGNSA come from the germline V gene. CDR3 DNA: TGTGCCAGCAGCCCCTTCACAGATACGCAGTATTTT. Protein: CASSPFTDTQYF.

V is TRBV5-4 and J is TRBJ2-2; a weak D match, TRBD1 (6 bases). The ends were cut back, 2 bases at V and 6 bases at J, with 8 bases in the middle. This CDR3 region has 13 residues. Per germline, CDR1 SGHNT and CDR2 YYREEE (reference sequence). The DNA for the CDR3 is TGTGCCAGCAGCTTACAGGGACCCGGGGAGCTGTTTTTT. It encodes CASSLQGPGELFF.

This chain links TRBV5-1 with TRBJ2-3; D possibly corresponds to TRBD1 (6 bases). The CDR3 has 14 residues. The ends were cut back, 4 bases at V and 2 bases at J, with 11 bases in the middle. Germline CDR1 is SGHRS and CDR2 is YFSETQ. For the CDR3, the DNA is TGCGCCAGCAGCGAACAGGGTTTCACAGATACGCAGTATTTT. Encoded protein: CASSEQGFTDTQYF.

The V and J genes are TRBV18 and TRBJ1-5; the D is unclear. V was shortened by 3 bases and J by 0 bases, with 9 bases between the two germline ends. The CDR3 spans 15 residues. Germline V gives CDR1 KGHSH, CDR2 LQKENI. This CDR3 is CASSPSGDSNQPQHF. For the CDR3, the DNA is TGTGCCAGCTCACCGAGCGGGGATAGCAATCAGCCCCAGCATTTT.